This TCR beta chain appears in the sequencing data of a study of cytotoxic CD8 clonotypes in ibrutinib-treated CLL. Points from the study as a whole: In sustained-remission versus progressing patients, sampling times differed.

About this clone: The antigen is unknown.

This CDR3 region has 17 residues. Germline CDR1 is SQVTM and CDR2 is ANQGSEA. J was trimmed by 3 bases and V by 1 base; bases with no gene match: 13. Sequencing was performed with immunoSEQ multiplex PCR; in TCRdb, only in-frame clones are kept and a portion is missing. Of approximately 74,000 clones in the sample, 70% to 90% were seen once. The sequences come from PBMCs, collected at disease progression, from a patient treated with ibrutinib. The chain has TRBV29-1 and TRBJ2-7; 9 positions agree with TRBD1. This receptor was obtained from a human donor with chronic lymphocytic leukemia. In nucleotides, the CDR3 is TGCAGCGTTGAAGCATCCGATGGGAAGGACAGGGGCTACGAGCAGTACTTC. It yields the protein CSVEASDGKDRGYEQYF.